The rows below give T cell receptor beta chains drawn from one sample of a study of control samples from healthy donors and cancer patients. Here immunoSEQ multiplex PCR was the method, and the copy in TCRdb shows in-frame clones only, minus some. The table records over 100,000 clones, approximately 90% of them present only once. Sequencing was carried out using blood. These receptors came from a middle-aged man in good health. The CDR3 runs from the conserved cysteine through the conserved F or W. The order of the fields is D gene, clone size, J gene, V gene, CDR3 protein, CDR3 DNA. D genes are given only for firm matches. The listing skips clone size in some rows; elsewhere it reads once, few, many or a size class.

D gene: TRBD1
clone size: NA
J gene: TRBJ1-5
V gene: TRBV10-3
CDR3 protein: CAVGQANQPQHF
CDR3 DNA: TGTGCCGTGGGACAGGCCAATCAGCCCCAGCATTTT

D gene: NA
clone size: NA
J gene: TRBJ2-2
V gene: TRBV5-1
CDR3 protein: CASSFQSETGELFF
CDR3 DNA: TGCGCCAGCAGCTTCCAGTCAGAAACCGGGGAGCTGTTTTTT

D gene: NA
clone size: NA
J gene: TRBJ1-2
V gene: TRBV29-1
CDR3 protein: CSVARWGVDGYTF
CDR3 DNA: TGCAGCGTTGCCAGGTGGGGGGTAGATGGCTACACCTTC

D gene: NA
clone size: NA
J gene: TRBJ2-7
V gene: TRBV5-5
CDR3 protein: CASSQSQGILGNEQYF
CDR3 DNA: TGTGCCAGCAGTCAGAGTCAGGGGATTCTTGGGAACGAGCAGTACTTC

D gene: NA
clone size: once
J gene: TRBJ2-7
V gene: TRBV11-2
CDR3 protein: CASSPKYRYEQYF
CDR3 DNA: TGTGCCAGCAGCCCCAAATACAGGTACGAGCAGTACTTC

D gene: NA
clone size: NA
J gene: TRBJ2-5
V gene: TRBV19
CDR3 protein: CATVADGEETQYF
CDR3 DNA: TGTGCCACAGTAGCGGACGGGGAAGAGACCCAGTACTTC

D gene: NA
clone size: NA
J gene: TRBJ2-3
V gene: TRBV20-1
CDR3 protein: CSVQVTDTQYF
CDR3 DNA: TGCAGTGTCCAGGTAACAGATACGCAGTATTTT

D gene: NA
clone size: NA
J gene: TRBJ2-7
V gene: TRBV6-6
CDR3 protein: CASRPNSEYEQYF
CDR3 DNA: TGTGCCAGCAGACCGAACTCGGAATACGAGCAGTACTTC

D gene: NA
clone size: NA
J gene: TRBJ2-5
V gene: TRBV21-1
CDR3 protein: CASSKPPQVIQETQYF
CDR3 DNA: TGTGCCAGCAGCAAACCCCCCCAGGTTATTCAAGAGACCCAGTACTTC

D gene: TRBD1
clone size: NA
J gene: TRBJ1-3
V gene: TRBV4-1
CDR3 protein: CASSQDPRGGSGNTIYF
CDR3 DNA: TGCGCCAGCAGCCAAGATCCCAGGGGGGGCTCTGGAAACACCATATATTTT

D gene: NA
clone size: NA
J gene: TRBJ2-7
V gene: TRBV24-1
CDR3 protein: CATSPPLSGSNEQYF
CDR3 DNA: TGTGCCACCAGCCCCCCCCTAAGCGGGTCCAACGAGCAGTACTTC

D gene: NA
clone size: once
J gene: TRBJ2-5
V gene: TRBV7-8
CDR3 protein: CASSFEGTETQYF
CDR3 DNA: TGTGCCAGCAGCTTTGAAGGGACGGAGACCCAGTACTTC

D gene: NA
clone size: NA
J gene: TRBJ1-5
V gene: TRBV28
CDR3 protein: CASRPQSGHRPQHF
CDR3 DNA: TGTGCCAGCAGGCCCCAATCGGGACACCGCCCCCAGCATTTT

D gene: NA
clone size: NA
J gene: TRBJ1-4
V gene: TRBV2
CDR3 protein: CASSEYMGGTTNEKLFF
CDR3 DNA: TGTGCCAGCAGTGAATATATGGGGGGTACAACTAATGAAAAACTGTTTTTT

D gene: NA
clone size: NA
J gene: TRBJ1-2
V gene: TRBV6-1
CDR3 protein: CASREVGLYGYTF
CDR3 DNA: TGTGCCAGCAGAGAAGTAGGCCTATATGGCTACACCTTC

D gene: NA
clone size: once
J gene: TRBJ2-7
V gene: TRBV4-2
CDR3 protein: CASSQESGLSSYEQYF
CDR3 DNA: TGTGCCAGCAGCCAAGAGTCAGGCCTAAGCTCCTACGAGCAGTACTTC

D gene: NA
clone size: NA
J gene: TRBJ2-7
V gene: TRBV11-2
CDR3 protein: CASSLGVTSYEQYF
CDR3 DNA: TGTGCCAGCAGCTTAGGTGTCACCTCCTACGAGCAGTACTTC

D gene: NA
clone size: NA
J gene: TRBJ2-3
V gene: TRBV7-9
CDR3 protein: CASSLAGADTQYF
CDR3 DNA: TGTGCCAGCAGCTTAGCGGGGGCAGATACGCAGTATTTT

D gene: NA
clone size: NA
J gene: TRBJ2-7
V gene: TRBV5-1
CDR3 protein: CASSQILTGNVVAEQYF
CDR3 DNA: TGCGCCAGCAGTCAAATCCTAACAGGGAACGTCGTCGCCGAGCAGTACTTC

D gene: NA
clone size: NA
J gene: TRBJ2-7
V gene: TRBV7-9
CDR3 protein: CASSSRGYYEQYF
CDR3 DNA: TGTGCCAGCAGTTCCCGAGGGTACTACGAGCAGTACTTC

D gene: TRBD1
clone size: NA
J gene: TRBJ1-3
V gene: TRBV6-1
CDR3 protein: CASSATWTGPGGNTIYF
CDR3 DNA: TGTGCCAGCAGTGCGACCTGGACAGGCCCGGGCGGAAACACCATATATTTT

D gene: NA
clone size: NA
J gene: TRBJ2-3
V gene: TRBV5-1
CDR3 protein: CASSWDNTDTQYF
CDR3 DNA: TGCGCCAGCAGCTGGGACAACACAGATACGCAGTATTTT

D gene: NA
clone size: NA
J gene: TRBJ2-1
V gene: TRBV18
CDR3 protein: CASSQGILDEQFF
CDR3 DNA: TGTGCCAGCTCACAAGGGATTTTGGATGAGCAGTTCTTC

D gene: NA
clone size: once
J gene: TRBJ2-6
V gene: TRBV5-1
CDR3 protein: CASSWSSGANVLTF
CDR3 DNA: TGCGCCAGCAGCTGGAGCTCTGGGGCCAACGTCCTGACTTTC

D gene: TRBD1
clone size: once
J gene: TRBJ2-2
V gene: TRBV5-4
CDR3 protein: CASSRPTGSGTGELFF
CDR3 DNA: TGTGCCAGCAGCCGTCCGACAGGGAGTGGCACCGGGGAGCTGTTTTTT

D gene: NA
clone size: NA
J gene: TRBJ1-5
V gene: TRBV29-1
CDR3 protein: CSVAPRSDQPQHF
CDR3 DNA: TGCAGCGTTGCCCCAAGGTCTGATCAGCCCCAGCATTTT

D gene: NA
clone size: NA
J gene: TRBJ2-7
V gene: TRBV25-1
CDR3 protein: CASSEYVDATYEQYF
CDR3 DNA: TGTGCCAGCAGTGAATATGTCGACGCAACCTACGAGCAGTACTTC

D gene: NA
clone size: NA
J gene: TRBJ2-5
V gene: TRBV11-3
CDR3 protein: CASSKSNLETQYF
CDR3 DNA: TGTGCCAGCAGCAAGAGTAATCTAGAGACCCAGTACTTC

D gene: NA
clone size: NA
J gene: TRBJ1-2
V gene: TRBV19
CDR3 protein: CASSKLSASSLYGYTF
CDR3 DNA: TGTGCCAGTAGTAAACTGAGTGCCTCATCGTTATATGGCTACACCTTC

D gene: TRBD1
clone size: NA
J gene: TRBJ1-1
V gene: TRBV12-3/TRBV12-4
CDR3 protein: CASIAGGNTEAFF
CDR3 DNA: TGTGCCAGCATAGCAGGGGGGAACACTGAAGCTTTCTTT

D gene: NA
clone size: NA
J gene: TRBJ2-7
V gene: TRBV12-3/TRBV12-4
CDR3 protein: CASSLRGEQYF
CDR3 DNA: TGTGCCAGCAGTTTAAGGGGCGAGCAGTACTTC

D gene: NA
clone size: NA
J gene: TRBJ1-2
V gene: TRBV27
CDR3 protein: CASSLSGTGYYGYTF
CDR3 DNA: TGTGCCAGCAGTTTATCTGGTACAGGATACTATGGCTACACCTTC

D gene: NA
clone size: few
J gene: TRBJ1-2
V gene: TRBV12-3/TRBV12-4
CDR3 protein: CASSFLSGYGYTF
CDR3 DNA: TGTGCCAGCAGTTTTTTATCGGGCTATGGCTACACCTTC

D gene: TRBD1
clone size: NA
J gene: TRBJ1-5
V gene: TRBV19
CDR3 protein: CASSMGGGPYQPQHF
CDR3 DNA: TGTGCCAGTAGTATGGGAGGGGGCCCCTACCAGCCCCAGCATTTT

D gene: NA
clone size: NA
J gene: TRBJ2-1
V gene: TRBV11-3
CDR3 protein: CASSPRPVTSSYNEQFF
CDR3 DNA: TGTGCCAGCAGCCCGCGCCCCGTTACGAGCTCCTACAATGAGCAGTTCTTC